The T cell receptor beta chain described here comes from a study of blood T cell repertoires in COVID-19. Study-level information: Sample material is recorded as cDNA or gDNA derived from T cells, B-cell-depleted T cells, or PBMCs.

Original handling: Amplification from reference gene primers served as the basis for estimated nucleated cell counts. The table came from immunoSEQ multiplex PCR; TCRdb's copy has only in-frame clones and leaves some out. That table furnishes V, J and clone size, whereas the DNA furnished D and trimming. The table includes 150,000 or so clones, roughly 80% detected once. The germline V and J ends were trimmed by 3 bases and 0 bases, with 15 bases remaining between them. This CDR3 is 16 amino acids long. Per germline, CDR1 ENHRY and CDR2 SYGVKD. Self-reported history from a screening survey and questionnaire set each donor's cohort. Two negative PCRs, clearance, or symptom resolution were required of recovered Cohort 3 donors.

The receptor's source is a man in his forties or fifties who had recovered from COVID-19. The sequenced sample consisted of PBMCs or T cells enriched from blood (not recorded which). The chain is built from TRBV10-3 and TRBJ2-7; possibly TRBD1 for D (5 bases). The CDR3 region has the DNA TGTGCCATCAGTGATAAAGGGCAGGGCGCCTCCTACGAGCAGTACTTC. This codes for CAISDKGQGASYEQYF.